This passage covers 26 T cell receptor beta chains from one sample sequenced in a study of immune evolution from preneoplasia to lung adenocarcinoma. TCRdb keeps only in-frame clones here, not all; method: immunoSEQ multiplex PCR. In the table there are 9,000 to 10,000 clones, just under 80% of which are singletons. What was sequenced was FFPE lung adenocarcinoma in situ tissue. The source is a person older than 75 with lung adenocarcinoma.

This clone was seen only a few times. J is TRBJ1-4 and V is TRBV7-3; the D is unclear. The V gene lost 5 bases and the J gene lost 8 bases, with 12 bases spanning the gap. The germline V gene has CDR1 SGHTA and CDR2 FQGTGA. This CDR3 spans 13 amino acids. The CDR3 region is CASSLIVGEKLFF. The CDR3 DNA is TGTGCCAGCAGCCTAATAGTGGGGGAAAAACTGTTTTTT.

The J gene is TRBJ2-2, the V gene TRBV7-9, with 7 bases matching TRBD1. V lost 2 bases to trimming and J lost 4 bases; unmatched junction nucleotides: 4. The CDR3 extends over 15 amino acids. Germline loops: CDR1 SEHNR, CDR2 FQNEAQ (reference sequence). The CDR3 DNA reads as TGTGCCAGCAGCTTAAGGGACAGTTTCACCGGGGAGCTGTTTTTT. Amino acid sequence: CASSLRDSFTGELFF.

The V and J genes are TRBV29-1 and TRBJ2-5; 7 bases are a match to TRBD1. This CDR3 contains 14 residues. Germline V lookup: CDR1 SQVTM, CDR2 ANQGSEA. The CDR3 reads CSATGTASGETQYF. CDR3 DNA: TGCAGTGCCACCGGGACAGCCTCCGGAGAGACCCAGTACTTC.

In this sample, this clone turned up once. The gene calls are TRBV28 and TRBJ1-1, with a weak D call TRBD1 (5 bases). CDR3 length: 15 residues. Trimming took 7 bases from V and 6 from J, leaving 21 bases between them. The V gene's germline CDR1 is MDHEN and CDR2 SYDVKM. As DNA, the CDR3 is TGTGCCAGCACCGGGGGATGGGGGGTTAGCGCTGAAGCTTTCTTT. It translates to CASTGGWGVSAEAFF.

The chain carries TRBV9 and TRBJ1-1, with a weak D call TRBD1 (5 bases). V was clipped by 1 base and J by 6 bases, with 19 bases between them. Germline values: CDR1 SGDLS, CDR2 YYNGEE. The CDR3 runs to 16 residues. CDR3 protein: CASSVQSGTSPAEAFF. CDR3 sequence (DNA): TGTGCCAGCAGCGTACAATCCGGGACCAGCCCCGCTGAAGCTTTCTTT.

This chain connects TRBV7-2 to TRBJ1-5; D gene uncertain. Trimming cost V 1 base and J 5 bases, with 6 bases left between them. CDR3 length: 13 amino acids. Looked up from germline, CDR1 is SGHTA and CDR2 is FQGNSA. Written as DNA, the CDR3 is TGTGCCAGCAGCTTAGAGATGGATCAGCCCCAGCATTTT. As protein: CASSLEMDQPQHF.

This clone came up once. The V gene is TRBV7-6, the J gene TRBJ2-3; the D is unclear. Germline V gene data show CDR1 as SGHVS and CDR2 as FNYEAQ. With 5 bases removed from V and 2 bases from J, the gap between germline ends came to 8 bases. CDR3 length: 13 amino acids. The CDR3 DNA reads TGTGCCAGCAGCCCCCCAGCCACAGATACGCAGTATTTT. It translates to CASSPPATDTQYF.

J is TRBJ1-2 and V is TRBV5-6; possibly TRBD1 for D (5 bases). Germline assignment: CDR1 SGHDT and CDR2 YYEEEE. The CDR3 loop spans 14 amino acids. Trimming pared 0 bases from V and 4 bases from J, leaving 10 bases between. CDR3 sequence: CASSLDQGTYGYTF. Here the CDR3 DNA reads TGTGCCAGCAGCTTGGACCAGGGAACCTATGGCTACACCTTC.

The chain is built from TRBV2 and TRBJ1-1, with D possibly being TRBD1 (6 bases). This CDR3 is 14 amino acids long. Germline V CDR1 and CDR2: SNHLY, FYNNEI. Trimming removed 2 bases from V and 2 bases from J, with 9 bases in between. The CDR3 nucleotides read TGTGCCAGCAGTGAAACAGGGATTAACACTGAAGCTTTCTTT. Protein product: CASSETGINTEAFF.

This sequence joins TRBV5-6 and TRBJ2-2; D is undetermined. Trimming stripped 4 bases from V and 3 bases from J, with 13 bases between. The CDR3 is made up of 15 amino acids. Germline V CDR1 and CDR2: SGHDT, YYEEEE. CDR3 nucleotides: TGTGCCAGCAGCCAAAGGGTCACGGACACCGGGGAGCTGTTTTTT. As protein: CASSQRVTDTGELFF.

The V gene is TRBV6-6, the J gene TRBJ2-3; 7 bases line up with TRBD2. In germline, CDR1 is MNHNY, CDR2 SVGAGI (reference sequence). The CDR3 contains 14 residues. The CDR3 is CATRAGVTTDTQYF. CDR3 nucleotides: TGTGCGACCCGGGCGGGGGTTACGACAGATACGCAGTATTTT.

For the CDR3, the DNA is TGTGCCAGCAGCTGGCCGGGACAGGGTGCCTACGAGCAGTACTTC. It yields the protein CASSWPGQGAYEQYF. The genes are TRBV7-2 and TRBJ2-7; 9 bases are shared with TRBD1. The ends lost 4 bases at V and 2 bases at J; junction bases unmatched: 6. CDR3 length: 15 amino acids. In germline, CDR1 is SGHTA, CDR2 FQGNSA.

CDR3 nucleotide sequence: TGCGCCAGCAGCCGACTAGCGGGGGGGAGTGGCGAGCAGTACTTC. Amino acids: CASSRLAGGSGEQYF. This chain joins TRBV5-1 and TRBJ2-7; 14 bases line up with TRBD2. Germline trimming cut 4 bases from V and 6 bases from J; bases unmatched to any gene: 6. The CDR3 spans 15 residues. Germline V lookup: CDR1 SGHRS, CDR2 YFSETQ.

The V call is TRBV6-4, the J call TRBJ2-2, with D perhaps being TRBD1 or TRBD2 (5 bases each). The CDR3 length is 20 residues. V shed 6 bases and J shed 4 bases, with 30 bases lying between them. Germline V gene lookup returns CDR1 MRHNA and CDR2 SNTAGT. The CDR3 DNA reads as TGTGCCAGCAGGACCCCCATTGAACCCGGGACGGCGGAGAGCACCGGGGAGCTGTTTTTT. Protein: CASRTPIEPGTAESTGELFF.

The chain joins TRBV6-5 to TRBJ1-1; TRBD1 aligns across 7 bases. The V gene end was trimmed by 6 bases and the J gene end by 3 bases; junction bases not matched to a gene: 7. There are 14 residues in the CDR3. Germline V gives CDR1 MNHEY, CDR2 SVGAGI. The CDR3 DNA follows: TGTGCCAGCAGGAGACAGGGTTGGGACACTGAAGCTTTCTTT. Amino acids: CASRRQGWDTEAFF.

This chain uses TRBV18 with TRBJ2-3, with D uncertain. Trimming removed 3 bases from V and 3 bases from J, with 13 bases in between. Germline CDR1 reads KGHSH; CDR2 reads LQKENI. The length of the CDR3 is 15 residues. CDR3 in amino acids: CASSPVSHGTDTQYF. Here the CDR3 DNA reads TGTGCCAGCTCACCGGTATCCCACGGAACAGATACGCAGTATTTT.

This clone was observed a single time. The chain recombines TRBV10-3 with TRBJ2-1; TRBD1 matches 7 bases. The CDR3 totals 12 residues. CDR1 ENHRY and CDR2 SYGVKD come from the germline V gene. V lost 10 bases to trimming and J lost 6 bases; unmatched junction nucleotides: 6. In nucleotides, the CDR3 is TGTGCCACCAGGGGGAGCTTCAATGAGCAGTTCTTC. This gives the protein CATRGSFNEQFF.

The chain is built from TRBV7-8 and TRBJ1-1; TRBD1 is a possible D gene (6 bases). Germline lookup yields CDR1 SGHVS and CDR2 FQNEAQ. The V end lost 5 bases, the J end lost 1 base, and 17 bases lay between the germline ends. CDR3 length equals 16 residues. CDR3 in amino acids: CASSTRPGQPNTEAFF. CDR3 coding DNA: TGTGCCAGCAGCACACGTCCGGGACAACCGAACACTGAAGCTTTCTTT.

V usage is TRBV4-1 and J usage is TRBJ1-4; no clear D. Germline V lookup: CDR1 MGHRA, CDR2 YSYEKL. V was clipped by 5 bases and J by 4 bases, with 11 bases between them. There are 14 residues in the CDR3. The CDR3 reads CASSMTAVNEKLFF. The CDR3 DNA reads TGCGCCAGCAGCATGACCGCGGTTAATGAAAAACTGTTTTTT.

The V call is TRBV7-9, the J call TRBJ2-1; D call uncertain. Germline V gives CDR1 SEHNR, CDR2 FQNEAQ (reference sequence). The V end was cut by 3 bases, the J end by 7 bases, with 16 bases between. The CDR3 has 15 residues. The CDR3 DNA follows: TGTGCCAGCAGCTTCGGTTTAGGAGTCTATAATGAGCAGTTCTTC. Translation: CASSFGLGVYNEQFF. Filled out from reference TRBV7-9 and TRBJ2-1, the complete variable domain reads DTGVSQNPRHKITKRGQNVTFRCDPISEHNRLYWYRQTLGQGPEFLTYFQNEAQLEKSRLLSDRFSAERPKGSFSTLEIQRTEQGDSAMYLCASSFGLGVYNEQFFGPGTRLTVL.

This clone was found once. The V gene is TRBV5-6, the J gene TRBJ2-1, with D maybe TRBD2 (6 bases). Germline V gene lookup returns CDR1 SGHDT and CDR2 YYEEEE. V was trimmed by 4 bases and J by 10 bases, leaving 15 bases between them. CDR3 length: 13 residues. CDR3 sequence (DNA): TGTGCCAGCAGCGGCACGACTAGTAGGGAGCAGTTCTTC. This encodes CASSGTTSREQFF.

Here the CDR3 DNA reads TGTGCCAGCAGCTACCGGACGCAAGAGACCCAGTACTTC. Its translation: CASSYRTQETQYF. This chain connects TRBV7-2 to TRBJ2-5; D remains unclear. This CDR3 is 13 amino acids long. The ends were cut back, 4 bases at V and 2 bases at J, with 8 bases in the middle. Germline V lookup: CDR1 SGHTA, CDR2 FQGNSA. The full variable domain, rest sourced from reference TRBV7-2 and TRBJ2-5, is GAGVSQSPSNKVTEKGKDVELRCDPISGHTALYWYRQSLGQGLEFLIYFQGNSAPDKSGLPSDRFSAERTGGSVSTLTIQRTQQEDSAVYLCASSYRTQETQYFGPGTRLLVL.

The rearrangement uses TRBV6-1 and TRBJ1-6; D gene unclear. The CDR3 sequence is 15 residues long. V lost 7 bases and J 9 bases, leaving 19 bases between the germline ends. CDR1 is MNHNS and CDR2 is SASEGT in the germline V gene. Here the CDR3 DNA reads TGTGCCAGCACCGCCGGAGGCGTTGGCGGTTCACCCCTCCACTTT. This gives the protein CASTAGGVGGSPLHF.

The V and J genes are TRBV6-6 and TRBJ1-1; 10 positions agree with TRBD1. V dropped 4 bases and J dropped 11; count of bases not matched to a gene: 13. This CDR3 is built from 15 residues. Germline V CDR1 and CDR2: MNHNY, SVGAGI (reference sequence). The CDR3 region is CASSSPSTTGGRAFF. The CDR3 DNA reads as TGTGCCAGCAGTTCGCCCAGCACGACAGGGGGCAGGGCTTTCTTT.

This chain connects TRBV20-1 to TRBJ2-3, with no clear D. The CDR3 is made up of 11 amino acids. Germline CDR1 and CDR2: DFQATT and SNEGSKA (reference sequence). CDR3 in DNA: TGCAGCCCCAAATGGATAGATACGCAGTATTTT. Translated: CSPKWIDTQYF.

The rearrangement uses TRBV10-3 and TRBJ2-7; D tentatively reads TRBD1 or TRBD2 (6 bases each). The CDR3 totals 14 residues. The V and J ends lost 6 bases and 2 bases respectively, with 14 bases between them. The V gene's germline CDR1 is ENHRY and CDR2 SYGVKD. DNA for the CDR3: TGTGCCATCAGGGGGGCCGGGGGAACCTACGAGCAGTACTTC. It codes for CAIRGAGGTYEQYF.